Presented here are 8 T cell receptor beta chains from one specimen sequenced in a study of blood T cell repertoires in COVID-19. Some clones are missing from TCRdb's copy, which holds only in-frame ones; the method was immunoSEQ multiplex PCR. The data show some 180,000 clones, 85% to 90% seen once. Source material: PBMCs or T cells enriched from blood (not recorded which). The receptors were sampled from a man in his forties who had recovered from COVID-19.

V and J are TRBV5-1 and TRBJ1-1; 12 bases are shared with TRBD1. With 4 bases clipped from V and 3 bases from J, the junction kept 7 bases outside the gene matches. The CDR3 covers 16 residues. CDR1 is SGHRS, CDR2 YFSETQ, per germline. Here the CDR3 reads CASSLGTGGLDTEAFF. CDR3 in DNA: TGCGCCAGCAGCCTGGGGACAGGGGGCCTAGACACTGAAGCTTTCTTT.

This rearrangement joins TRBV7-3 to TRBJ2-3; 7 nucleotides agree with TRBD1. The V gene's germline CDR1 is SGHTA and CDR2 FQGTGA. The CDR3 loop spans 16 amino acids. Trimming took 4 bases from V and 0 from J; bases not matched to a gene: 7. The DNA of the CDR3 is TGTGCCAGCAGCTCTCGAGGGGGACAGAGCACAGATACGCAGTATTTT. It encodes CASSSRGGQSTDTQYF.

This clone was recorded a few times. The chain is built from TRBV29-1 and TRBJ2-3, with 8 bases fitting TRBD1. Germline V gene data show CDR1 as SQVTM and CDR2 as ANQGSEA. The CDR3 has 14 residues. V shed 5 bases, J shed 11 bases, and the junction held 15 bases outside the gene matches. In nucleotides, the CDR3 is TGCAGCGTTTCCCCGGGACAGGCCACTTCGATGCAGTATTTT. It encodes CSVSPGQATSMQYF.

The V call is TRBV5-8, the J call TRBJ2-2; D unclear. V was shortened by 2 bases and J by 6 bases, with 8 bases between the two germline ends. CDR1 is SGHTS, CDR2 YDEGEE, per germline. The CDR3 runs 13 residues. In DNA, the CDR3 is TGTGCCAGCAGCTTTTTAGTTGCCGGGGAGCTGTTTTTT. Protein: CASSFLVAGELFF.

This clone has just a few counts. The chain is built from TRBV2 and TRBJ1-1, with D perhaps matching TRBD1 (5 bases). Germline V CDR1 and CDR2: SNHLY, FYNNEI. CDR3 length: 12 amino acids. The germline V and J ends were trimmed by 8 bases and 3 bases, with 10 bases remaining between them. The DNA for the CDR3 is TGTGCCAGCGGGACTACGCACACTGAAGCTTTCTTT. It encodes CASGTTHTEAFF.

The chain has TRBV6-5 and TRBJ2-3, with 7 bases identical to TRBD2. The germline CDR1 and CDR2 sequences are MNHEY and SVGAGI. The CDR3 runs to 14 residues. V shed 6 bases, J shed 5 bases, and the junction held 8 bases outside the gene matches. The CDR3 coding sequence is TGTGCCAGCAGAGATACTAGCGTCGGAGATACGCAGTATTTT. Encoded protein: CASRDTSVGDTQYF.

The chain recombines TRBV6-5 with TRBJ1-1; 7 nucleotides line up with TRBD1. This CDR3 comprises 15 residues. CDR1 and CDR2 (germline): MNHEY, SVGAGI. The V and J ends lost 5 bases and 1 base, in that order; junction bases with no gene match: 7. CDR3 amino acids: CASSTATGQNTEAFF. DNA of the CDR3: TGTGCCAGCAGTACCGCGACAGGGCAGAACACTGAAGCTTTCTTT.

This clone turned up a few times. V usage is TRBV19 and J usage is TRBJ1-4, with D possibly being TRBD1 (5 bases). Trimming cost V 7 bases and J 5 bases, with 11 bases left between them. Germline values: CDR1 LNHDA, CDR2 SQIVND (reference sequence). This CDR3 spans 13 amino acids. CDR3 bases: TGTGCCAGTAATTTAGGGGTGAATGAAAAACTGTTTTTT. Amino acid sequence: CASNLGVNEKLFF.